A single sample gave rise to the 26 T cell receptor beta chains below, sequenced in a study of cytomegalovirus exposure and HLA in healthy donors (dated by TCRdb to about 2017). The protocol used for the library was the immunoSEQ multiplex PCR assay. TCRdb re-hosts the immuneACCESS table, in-frame sequences only. Its copies lack some clones; in the studies checked, an unresolved V gene accounts for under half of them, and the cause for the rest is not known. Within this sample are tens of thousands of clones, with 95% of them counted one time only. The top ten constitute 0.6% to 0.7% of the sample. Sequencing was carried out using PBMCs. The origin of the receptors is a woman aged 18-29 years in good health and CMV-seronegative.

The chain uses TRBV4-1 and TRBJ1-2; D call uncertain. V lost 1 base and J lost 4, with 13 bases in between. This CDR3 comprises 15 residues. The germline gives CDR1 MGHRA, CDR2 YSYEKL. CDR3 in amino acids: CASSQVRDRGYGYTF. The CDR3 coding sequence is TGCGCCAGCAGCCAAGTGAGGGATCGAGGCTATGGCTACACCTTC.

In its sample, this clone was seen once. V is TRBV6-5 and J is TRBJ2-7; possibly TRBD1 for D (6 bases). CDR1 MNHEY and CDR2 SVGAGI come from the germline V gene. Between the trimmed V and J ends, which lost 6 bases and 5 bases, there was a span of 14 bases. This CDR3 has 13 amino acids. The CDR3 protein is CASRSTGSHEQYF. In DNA form, the CDR3 reads TGTGCCAGCAGATCTACAGGGAGCCACGAGCAGTACTTC.

This clone occurred once. The chain recombines TRBV27 with TRBJ2-7; 10 bases map to TRBD2. Losses at the gene ends were 6 bases for V and 4 bases for J; bases not matched to a gene: 12. This CDR3 has 16 residues. Germline CDR1 reads MNHEY; CDR2 reads SMNVEV (reference sequence). The CDR3 protein is CASRQQGTSGIYEQYF. Written as DNA, the CDR3 is TGTGCCAGCAGACAACAAGGAACTAGCGGGATATACGAGCAGTACTTC.

This chain uses TRBV19 with TRBJ1-5; 8 positions agree with TRBD1. There are 17 residues in the CDR3. CDR1 LNHDA and CDR2 SQIVND come from the germline V gene (reference sequence). Trimming removed 6 bases from V and 0 bases from J; junction bases left unmatched: 10. The CDR3 DNA reads TGTGCCAGTAGACTACAGGGGGGGATATATAGCAATCAGCCCCAGCATTTT. The encoded protein is CASRLQGGIYSNQPQHF.

CDR3: CASSLGQGLPGTF. The CDR3 nucleotides read TGTGCCAGCAGCCTGGGACAGGGTCTTCCGGGCACCTTC. The chain combines TRBV7-8 with TRBJ1-2; 9 positions match TRBD1. The CDR3 length is 13 residues. CDR1 and CDR2 (germline): SGHVS, FQNEAQ. The J segment lost 13 bases and the V segment lost 5 bases, leaving 11 bases of the junction unmatched.

The chain joins TRBV5-1 to TRBJ1-1; tentatively, D is TRBD1 (5 bases). V was shortened by 7 bases and J by 1 base, with 17 bases between the two germline ends. Germline V gene lookup returns CDR1 SGHRS and CDR2 YFSETQ. The CDR3 has 15 residues. CDR3 sequence: CASHTMRGENTEAFF. DNA for the CDR3: TGCGCCAGCCACACGATGCGGGGGGAGAACACTGAAGCTTTCTTT.

The chain uses TRBV10-3 and TRBJ1-6; D ambiguous. This CDR3 spans 17 amino acids. The germline gives CDR1 ENHRY, CDR2 SYGVKD. V was shortened by 0 bases and J by 0 bases, with 9 bases between the two germline ends. CDR3 sequence reads: CAISESAASSYNSPLHF. The CDR3 region has the DNA TGTGCCATCAGTGAGTCGGCGGCGAGCTCCTATAATTCACCCCTCCACTTT.

The chain joins TRBV27 to TRBJ2-2, with 10 nucleotides matching TRBD1. Trimming cost V 6 bases and J 6 bases; bases outside gene matches: 7. In germline, CDR1 is MNHEY, CDR2 SMNVEV (reference sequence). This CDR3 region has 15 residues. The CDR3 region has the DNA TGTGCCAGCAGCCGACAGGGGGCGCGGGCCGGGGAGCTGTTTTTT. Translated: CASSRQGARAGELFF.

The chain is built from TRBV5-1 and TRBJ2-3; TRBD2 agrees at 8 bases. This CDR3 is built from 14 residues. The germline CDR1 and CDR2 sequences are SGHRS and YFSETQ. V gave up 6 bases and J gave up 7 bases; unmatched junction bases: 10. The CDR3 is CASTPGGPGYTQYF. The CDR3 coding sequence is TGCGCCAGCACTCCGGGGGGGCCGGGTTATACGCAGTATTTT.

The gene calls are TRBV7-2 and TRBJ2-7; 10 bases are shared with TRBD1. V lost 1 base, J lost 6 bases, and 9 bases stayed unmatched. The CDR3 is made up of 16 amino acids. Per germline, CDR1 SGHTA and CDR2 FQGNSA. For the CDR3, the DNA is TGTGCCAGCAGCTTAGTAGGGACAGGGGCGGTCTCCGAGCAGTACTTC. Amino acids: CASSLVGTGAVSEQYF. Full variable domain (rest looked up from reference TRBV7-2 and TRBJ2-7): GAGVSQSPSNKVTEKGKDVELRCDPISGHTALYWYRQSLGQGLEFLIYFQGNSAPDKSGLPSDRFSAERTGGSVSTLTIQRTQQEDSAVYLCASSLVGTGAVSEQYFGPGTRLTVT.

This chain uses TRBV6-1 with TRBJ2-2; maybe TRBD1 (5 bases). The CDR3 consists of 13 residues. The germline gives CDR1 MNHNS, CDR2 SASEGT. Between the trimmed V and J ends, which lost 6 bases and 1 base, there was a span of 6 bases. In nucleotides, the CDR3 is TGTGCCAGCAGCAGGGAGAACACCGGGGAGCTGTTTTTT. The encoded protein is CASSRENTGELFF.

The chain uses TRBV6-4 and TRBJ2-3; 9 bases are shared with TRBD1. Germline V lookup: CDR1 MRHNA, CDR2 SNTAGT. The trim removed 6 bases at V and 1 base at J, leaving 5 bases unmatched. The CDR3 extends over 15 amino acids. CDR3 bases: TGTGCCAGCAGCGCCGGGACAGGGCGCACAGATACGCAGTATTTT. It yields the protein CASSAGTGRTDTQYF.

The genes are TRBV13 and TRBJ1-2, with D possibly matching TRBD1 (5 bases). With 5 bases removed from V and 5 bases from J, the gap between germline ends came to 9 bases. From germline, CDR1 is PRHDT and CDR2 FYEKMQ (reference sequence). CDR3 length equals 12 residues. The CDR3 sequence is CASSTRGYGYTF. The CDR3 coding sequence is TGTGCCAGCAGCACCCGGGGGTATGGCTACACCTTC.

The DNA of the CDR3 is TGCGCCAGCACCTGGCCCCGAGGACAGCCCCAGCATTTT. The encoded protein is CASTWPRGQPQHF. The rearrangement uses TRBV4-3 and TRBJ1-5, with D unclear. Germline CDR1 is LGHNA and CDR2 is YSLEER. Trimming pared 7 bases from V and 7 bases from J, leaving 14 bases between. This CDR3 is built from 13 residues.

The chain is built from TRBV4-1 and TRBJ2-3, with 13 bases lining up with TRBD2. The CDR3 loop spans 18 amino acids. Germline assignment: CDR1 MGHRA and CDR2 YSYEKL. Losses at the gene ends were 3 bases for V and 5 bases for J; bases not matched to a gene: 11. The CDR3 region is CASSQETSGRRGLDTQYF. The CDR3 DNA reads TGCGCCAGCAGCCAGGAGACTAGCGGGAGGAGGGGCCTAGATACGCAGTATTTT.

This chain joins TRBV25-1 and TRBJ2-3; 14 bases agree with TRBD2. The germline CDR1 and CDR2 sequences are MGHDK and SYGVNS. V was clipped by 5 bases and J by 4 bases; unmatched bases: 5. This CDR3 has 16 amino acids. CDR3 amino acids: CASSTGTSGSSDTQYF. The DNA of the CDR3 is TGTGCCAGCAGTACCGGGACTAGCGGGAGTTCAGATACGCAGTATTTT.

CDR3 sequence (DNA): TGCGCCAGCAGCCACCTCAGACAGGACCATGGATCCTACAATGAGCAGTTCTTC. It translates to CASSHLRQDHGSYNEQFF. The chain links TRBV4-3 to TRBJ2-1, with D possibly being TRBD1 (6 bases). Germline V gene lookup returns CDR1 LGHNA and CDR2 YSLEER. The CDR3 runs 18 residues. V lost 3 bases and J lost 1, with 19 bases in between.

This rearrangement joins TRBV7-2 to TRBJ2-7, with D perhaps TRBD2 (6 bases). This CDR3 has 15 amino acids. Germline CDR1 SGHTA, CDR2 FQGNSA. Trimming pared 4 bases from V and 5 bases from J, leaving 18 bases between. DNA for the CDR3: TGTGCCAGCAGCTCGCCCCCAGCGGGCGATCACGAGCAGTACTTC. This gives the protein CASSSPPAGDHEQYF.

The chain links TRBV29-1 to TRBJ2-3; perhaps TRBD1 as D (6 bases). Trimming took off 6 bases at V and 2 bases at J, with 18 bases between the two ends. The CDR3 totals 15 residues. Germline V gene data show CDR1 as SQVTM and CDR2 as ANQGSEA. The DNA of the CDR3 is TGCAGCGTCACACGGACAGTTTTCATCACAGATACGCAGTATTTT. This encodes CSVTRTVFITDTQYF.

The chain combines TRBV4-1 with TRBJ1-1; no firm D call. V lost 4 bases and J lost 2, with 11 bases in between. The CDR3 contains 14 residues. The V gene's germline CDR1 is MGHRA and CDR2 YSYEKL. Written as DNA, the CDR3 is TGCGCCAGCAGCCCTCCCAGGCATAACACTGAAGCTTTCTTT. It codes for CASSPPRHNTEAFF.

The chain carries TRBV18 and TRBJ1-6; TRBD1 aligns across 7 bases. The CDR3 sequence is 15 residues long. Losses at the gene ends were 1 base for V and 5 bases for J; bases not matched to a gene: 2. CDR1 is KGHSH and CDR2 is LQKENI in the germline V gene. The CDR3 sequence: CASSPRQGDNSPLHF. CDR3 in DNA: TGTGCCAGCTCACCACGACAGGGTGATAATTCACCCCTCCACTTT.

The rearrangement links TRBV6-1 to TRBJ1-1; unclear D gene. Germline V CDR1 and CDR2: MNHNS, SASEGT. This CDR3 has 11 residues. Trimming took 7 bases from V and 8 from J, leaving 11 bases between them. The CDR3 protein is CASKRLTEAFF. The CDR3 region has the DNA TGTGCCAGCAAGCGATTAACGGAAGCTTTCTTT.

The V gene is TRBV6-5, the J gene TRBJ1-5; 8 nucleotides align to TRBD1. Trimming at V came to 5 bases and at J to 1 base, leaving 4 bases not matched to a gene. The CDR3 extends over 15 amino acids. CDR1 is MNHEY, CDR2 SVGAGI, per germline. The CDR3 loop reads CASSKDRASNQPQHF. The CDR3 DNA reads as TGTGCCAGCAGTAAGGACAGGGCCAGCAATCAGCCCCAGCATTTT.

The chain has TRBV29-1 and TRBJ1-2, with 7 bases identical to TRBD1. Germline V CDR1 and CDR2: SQVTM, ANQGSEA. The CDR3 is 12 residues long. Trimming at V came to 7 bases and at J to 7 bases, leaving 9 bases not matched to a gene. The CDR3: CSAPQGDSGYTF. The CDR3 DNA sequence: TGCAGCGCGCCCCAGGGGGATAGTGGCTACACCTTC.

On this clone itself: The DNA is left out, because the CDR3 cannot be placed on it with certainty; the CDR3 is given as TCRdb lists it. The rearrangement uses TRBV12-1 and TRBJ2-7; the table's D call of TRBD1 was not tested on the DNA. TRBV12-1 is assigned pseudogene status. The CDR3 region is 15 residues in length, termini included. CDR3 sequence: CASSFGQGACYEQYF.

This chain links TRBV5-4 with TRBJ2-2, with 7 bases lining up with TRBD1. The V segment lost 0 bases and the J segment 7 bases; nucleotides outside the gene matches: 9. The CDR3 sequence is 16 residues long. Germline assignment: CDR1 SGHNT and CDR2 YYREEE (reference sequence). The CDR3 DNA sequence: TGTGCCAGCAGCTTGGGGGCCGGGACAGATATCGGGGAGCTGTTTTTT. Protein: CASSLGAGTDIGELFF.